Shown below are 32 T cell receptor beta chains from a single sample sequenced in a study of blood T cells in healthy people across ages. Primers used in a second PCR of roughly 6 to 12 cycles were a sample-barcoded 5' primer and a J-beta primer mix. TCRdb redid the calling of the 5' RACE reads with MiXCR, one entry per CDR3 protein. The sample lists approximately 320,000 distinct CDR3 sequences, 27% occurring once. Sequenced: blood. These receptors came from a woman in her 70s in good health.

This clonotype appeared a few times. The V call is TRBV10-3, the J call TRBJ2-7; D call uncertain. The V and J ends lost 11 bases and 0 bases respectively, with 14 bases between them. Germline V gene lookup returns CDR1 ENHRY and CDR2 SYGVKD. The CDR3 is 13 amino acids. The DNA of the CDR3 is TGTGCCCTCCGGGCAGAGAGCTCCTACGAGCAGTACTTC. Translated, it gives CALRAESSYEQYF.

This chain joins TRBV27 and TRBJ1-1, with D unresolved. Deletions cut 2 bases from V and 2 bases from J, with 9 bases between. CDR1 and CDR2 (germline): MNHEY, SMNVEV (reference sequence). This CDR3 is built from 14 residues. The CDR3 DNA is TGTGCCAGCAGTTTAAGAAGTACTAACACTGAAGCTTTCTTT. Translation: CASSLRSTNTEAFF.

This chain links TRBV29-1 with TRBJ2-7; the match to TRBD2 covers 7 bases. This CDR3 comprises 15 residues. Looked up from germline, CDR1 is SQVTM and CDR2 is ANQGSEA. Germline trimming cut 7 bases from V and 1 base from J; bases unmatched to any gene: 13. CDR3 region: CSACRAGEGSYEQYF. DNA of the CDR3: TGCAGCGCCTGTCGTGCGGGAGAAGGATCCTACGAGCAGTACTTC.

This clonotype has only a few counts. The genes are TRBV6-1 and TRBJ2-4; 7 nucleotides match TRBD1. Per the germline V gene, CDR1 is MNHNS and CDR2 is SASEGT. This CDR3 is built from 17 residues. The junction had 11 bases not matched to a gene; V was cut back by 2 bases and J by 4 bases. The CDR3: CASSELDRAAVKNIQYF. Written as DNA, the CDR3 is TGTGCCAGCAGTGAACTTGACAGGGCTGCCGTGAAAAACATTCAGTACTTC.

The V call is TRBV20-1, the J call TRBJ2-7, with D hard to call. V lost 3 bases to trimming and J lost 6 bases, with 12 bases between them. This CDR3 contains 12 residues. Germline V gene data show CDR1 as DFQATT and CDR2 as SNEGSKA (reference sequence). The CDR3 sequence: CSASRARIEQYF. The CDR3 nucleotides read TGCAGTGCTAGCCGGGCTCGGATCGAGCAGTACTTC.

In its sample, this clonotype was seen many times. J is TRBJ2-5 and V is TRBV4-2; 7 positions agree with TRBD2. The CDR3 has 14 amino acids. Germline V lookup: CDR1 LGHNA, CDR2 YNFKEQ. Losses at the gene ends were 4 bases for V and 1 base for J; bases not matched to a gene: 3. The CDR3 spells CASSLLAAQETQYF. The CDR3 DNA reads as TGTGCCAGCAGCCTCCTAGCGGCCCAAGAGACCCAGTACTTC.

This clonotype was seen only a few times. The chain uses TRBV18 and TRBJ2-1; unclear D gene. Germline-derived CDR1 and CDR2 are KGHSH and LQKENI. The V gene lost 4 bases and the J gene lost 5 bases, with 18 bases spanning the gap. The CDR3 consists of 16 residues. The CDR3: CASSQTAARTDNEQFF. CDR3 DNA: TGTGCCAGCTCACAAACAGCAGCGCGAACAGACAATGAGCAGTTCTTC.

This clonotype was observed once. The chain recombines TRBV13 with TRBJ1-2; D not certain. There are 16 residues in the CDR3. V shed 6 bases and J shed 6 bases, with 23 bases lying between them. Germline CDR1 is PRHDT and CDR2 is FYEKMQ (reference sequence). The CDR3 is CASRLWVGGSNDGYTF. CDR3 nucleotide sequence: TGTGCCAGCAGGCTCTGGGTCGGTGGCAGCAACGATGGCTACACCTTC.

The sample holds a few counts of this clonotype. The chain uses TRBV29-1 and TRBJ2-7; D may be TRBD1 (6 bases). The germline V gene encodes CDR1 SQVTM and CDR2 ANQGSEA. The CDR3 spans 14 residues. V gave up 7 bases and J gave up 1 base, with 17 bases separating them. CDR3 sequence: CSAVKTGNSYEQYF. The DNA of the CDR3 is TGCAGCGCCGTAAAAACAGGGAATTCCTACGAGCAGTACTTC.

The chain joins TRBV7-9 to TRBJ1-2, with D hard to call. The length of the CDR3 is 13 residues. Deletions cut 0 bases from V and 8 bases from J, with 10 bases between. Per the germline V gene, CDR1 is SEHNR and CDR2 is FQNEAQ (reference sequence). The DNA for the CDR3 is TGTGCCAGCAGCTTAGCGCTTGGAAGGGGCTACACCTTC. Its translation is CASSLALGRGYTF.

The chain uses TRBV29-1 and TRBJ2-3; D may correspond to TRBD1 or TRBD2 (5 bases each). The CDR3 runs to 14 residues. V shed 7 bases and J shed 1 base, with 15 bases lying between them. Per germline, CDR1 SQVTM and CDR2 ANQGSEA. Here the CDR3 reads CSAGGLGGTDTQYF. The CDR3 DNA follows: TGCAGCGCTGGAGGCTTGGGGGGCACAGATACGCAGTATTTT.

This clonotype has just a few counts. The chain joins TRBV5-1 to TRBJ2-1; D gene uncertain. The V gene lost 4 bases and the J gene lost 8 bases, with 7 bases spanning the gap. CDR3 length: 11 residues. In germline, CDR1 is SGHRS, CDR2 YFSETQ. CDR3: CASSHLDEQFF. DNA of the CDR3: TGCGCCAGCAGCCACCTTGATGAGCAGTTCTTC.

CDR3 coding DNA: TGTGCCAGCAGCTACGGACAGGGTGTGGACATTCAGTACTTC. Translating it yields CASSYGQGVDIQYF. The chain couples TRBV3-1 to TRBJ2-4, with 8 bases that match TRBD1. The CDR3 extends over 14 amino acids. Losses at the gene ends were 5 bases for V and 8 bases for J; bases not matched to a gene: 8. CDR1 and CDR2 from the germline V gene are LGHDT and YNNKEL (reference sequence). Variable domain in full (rest from reference TRBV3-1 and TRBJ2-4): DTAVSQTPKYLVTQMGNDKSIKCEQNLGHDTMYWYKQDSKKFLKIMFSYNNKELIINETVPNRFSPKSPDKAHLNLHINSLELGDSAVYFCASSYGQGVDIQYFGAGTRLSVL.

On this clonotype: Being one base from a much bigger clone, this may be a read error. In DNA, the CDR3 is TGCAGCTCCTTGCACAGGGGGGGAGATACGCAGTATTTT. Protein sequence: CSSLHRGGDTQYF. This chain uses TRBV29-1 with TRBJ2-3; D is perhaps TRBD1 (8 bases). V lost 8 bases and J 5 bases, leaving 17 bases between the germline ends. The CDR3 has 13 residues. Germline V gene sequence: CDR1 SQVTM, CDR2 ANQGSEA.

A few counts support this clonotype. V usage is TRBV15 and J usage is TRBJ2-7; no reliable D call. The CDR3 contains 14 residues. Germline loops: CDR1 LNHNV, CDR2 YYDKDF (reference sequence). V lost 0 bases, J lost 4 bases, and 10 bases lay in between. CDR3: CATSRDLFDYEQYF. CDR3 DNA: TGTGCCACCAGCAGAGATCTGTTCGATTACGAGCAGTACTTC.

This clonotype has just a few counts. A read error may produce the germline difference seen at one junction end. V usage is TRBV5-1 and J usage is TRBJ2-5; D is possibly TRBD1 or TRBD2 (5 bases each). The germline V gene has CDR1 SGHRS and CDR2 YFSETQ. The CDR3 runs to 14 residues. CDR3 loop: CASNLGVNQGTQYF. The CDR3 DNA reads TGCGCCAGCAACTTGGGGGTGAACCAAGGGACCCAGTACTTC.

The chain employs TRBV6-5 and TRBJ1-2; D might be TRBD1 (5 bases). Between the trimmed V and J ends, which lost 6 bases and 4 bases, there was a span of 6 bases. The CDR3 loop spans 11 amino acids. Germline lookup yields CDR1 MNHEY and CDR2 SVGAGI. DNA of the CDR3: TGTGCCAGCAGGGGGCCCTATGGCTACACCTTC. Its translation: CASRGPYGYTF.

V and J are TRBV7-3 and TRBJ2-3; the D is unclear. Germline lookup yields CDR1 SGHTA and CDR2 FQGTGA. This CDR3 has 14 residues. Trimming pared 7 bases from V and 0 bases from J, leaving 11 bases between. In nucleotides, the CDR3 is TGTGCCAGCATCACATATGCTAGCACAGATACGCAGTATTTT. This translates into CASITYASTDTQYF.

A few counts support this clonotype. The CDR3 sequence is CAISESTRDIRYGYTF. The CDR3 DNA is TGTGCCATCAGTGAGTCGACTCGGGACATACGCTATGGCTACACCTTC. V is TRBV10-3 and J is TRBJ1-2; D is possibly TRBD1 (6 bases). Trimming removed 0 bases from V and 4 bases from J, with 15 bases in between. Germline loops: CDR1 ENHRY, CDR2 SYGVKD. CDR3 length equals 16 residues.

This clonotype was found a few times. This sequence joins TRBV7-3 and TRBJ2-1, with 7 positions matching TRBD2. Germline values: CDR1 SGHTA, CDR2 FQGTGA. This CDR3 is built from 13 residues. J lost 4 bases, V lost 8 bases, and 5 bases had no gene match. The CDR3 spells CASGASGYNEQFF. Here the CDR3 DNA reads TGTGCCAGCGGGGCTAGCGGATACAATGAGCAGTTCTTC. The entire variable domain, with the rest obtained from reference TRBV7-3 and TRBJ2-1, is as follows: GAGVSQTPSNKVTEKGKYVELRCDPISGHTALYWYRQSLGQGPEFLIYFQGTGAADDSGLPNDRFFAVRPEGSVSTLKIQRTERGDSAVYLCASGASGYNEQFFGPGTRLTVL.

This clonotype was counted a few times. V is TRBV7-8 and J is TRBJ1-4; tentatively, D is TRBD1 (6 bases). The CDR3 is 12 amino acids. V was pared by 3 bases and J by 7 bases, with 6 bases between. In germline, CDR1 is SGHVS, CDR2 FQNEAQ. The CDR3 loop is CASSFRGEKLFF. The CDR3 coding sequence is TGTGCCAGCAGCTTCAGGGGTGAAAAACTGTTTTTT.

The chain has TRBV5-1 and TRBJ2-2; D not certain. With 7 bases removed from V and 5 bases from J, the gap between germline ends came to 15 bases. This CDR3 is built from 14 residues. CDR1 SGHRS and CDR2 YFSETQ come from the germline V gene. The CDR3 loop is CASRSSSQTGELFF. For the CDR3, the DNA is TGCGCCAGCCGGTCGAGTTCTCAGACCGGGGAGCTGTTTTTT.

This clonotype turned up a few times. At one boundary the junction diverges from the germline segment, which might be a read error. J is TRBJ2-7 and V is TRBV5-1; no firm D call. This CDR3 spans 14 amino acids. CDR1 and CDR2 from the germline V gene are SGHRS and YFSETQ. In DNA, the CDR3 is TGTGCCAGTAAGGGCTCGGCAGCGTCCTACGAGCAGTACTTC. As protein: CASKGSAASYEQYF.

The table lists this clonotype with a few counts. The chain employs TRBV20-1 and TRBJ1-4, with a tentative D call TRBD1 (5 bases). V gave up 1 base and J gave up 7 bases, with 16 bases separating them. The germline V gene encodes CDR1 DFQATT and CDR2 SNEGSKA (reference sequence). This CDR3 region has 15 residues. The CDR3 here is CSARGGLGESEKLFF. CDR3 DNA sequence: TGCAGTGCTAGAGGCGGGTTGGGGGAGAGTGAAAAACTGTTTTTT.

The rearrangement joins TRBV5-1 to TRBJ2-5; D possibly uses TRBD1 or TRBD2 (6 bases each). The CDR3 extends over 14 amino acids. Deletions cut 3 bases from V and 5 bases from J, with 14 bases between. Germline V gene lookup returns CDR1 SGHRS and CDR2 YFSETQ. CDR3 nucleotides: TGCGCCAGCAGCTCAGGGGACTCCAGGGAGACCCAGTACTTC. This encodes CASSSGDSRETQYF.

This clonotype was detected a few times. The CDR3 here is CASSTYGANTEAFF. CDR3 DNA: TGTGCCAGCAGCACATACGGGGCAAACACTGAAGCTTTCTTT. The chain joins TRBV28 to TRBJ1-1; tentative D call: TRBD1 (5 bases). Germline V gene sequence: CDR1 MDHEN, CDR2 SYDVKM. The CDR3 totals 14 residues. The ends were cut back, 6 bases at V and 2 bases at J, with 13 bases in the middle.

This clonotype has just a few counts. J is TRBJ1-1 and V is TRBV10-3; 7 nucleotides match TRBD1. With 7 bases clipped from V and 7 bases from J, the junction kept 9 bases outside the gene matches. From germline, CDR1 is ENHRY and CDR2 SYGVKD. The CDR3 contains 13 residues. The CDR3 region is CAIKPGQAHEAFF. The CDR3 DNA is TGTGCCATCAAGCCCGGACAGGCCCATGAAGCTTTCTTT.

CDR3 protein: CSVRDRGTYNEQFF. CDR3 coding DNA: TGCAGCGTACGGGACAGGGGAACCTACAATGAGCAGTTCTTC. The chain recombines TRBV29-1 with TRBJ2-1; 10 bases fit TRBD1. Looked up from germline, CDR1 is SQVTM and CDR2 is ANQGSEA. Unmatched junction bases numbered 4, after V lost 6 bases and J lost 2 bases. This CDR3 is 14 amino acids long.

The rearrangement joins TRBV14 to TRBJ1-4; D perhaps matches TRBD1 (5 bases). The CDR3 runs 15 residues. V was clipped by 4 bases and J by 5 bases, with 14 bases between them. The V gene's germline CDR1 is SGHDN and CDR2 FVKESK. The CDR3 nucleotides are TGTGCCAGCAGCCCCGGGACCTTCGGGAATGAAAAACTGTTTTTT. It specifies CASSPGTFGNEKLFF. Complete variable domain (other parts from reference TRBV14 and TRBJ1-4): EAGVTQFPSHSVIEKGQTVTLRCDPISGHDNLYWYRRVMGKEIKFLLHFVKESKQDESGMPNNRFLAERTGGTYSTLKVQPAELEDSGVYFCASSPGTFGNEKLFFGSGTQLSVL.

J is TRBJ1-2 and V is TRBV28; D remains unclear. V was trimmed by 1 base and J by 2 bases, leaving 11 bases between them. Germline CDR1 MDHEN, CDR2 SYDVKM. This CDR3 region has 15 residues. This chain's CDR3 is CASSLLPGANYGYTF. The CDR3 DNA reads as TGTGCCAGCAGTTTATTACCGGGCGCCAACTATGGCTACACCTTC.

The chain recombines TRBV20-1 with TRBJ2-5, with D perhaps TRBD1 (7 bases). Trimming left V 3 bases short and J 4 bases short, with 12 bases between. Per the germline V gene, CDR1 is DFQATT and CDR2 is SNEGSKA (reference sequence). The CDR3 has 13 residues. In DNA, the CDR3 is TGCAGTGCTAGCAGGGGGGTCGGAGAGACCCAGTACTTC. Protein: CSASRGVGETQYF.

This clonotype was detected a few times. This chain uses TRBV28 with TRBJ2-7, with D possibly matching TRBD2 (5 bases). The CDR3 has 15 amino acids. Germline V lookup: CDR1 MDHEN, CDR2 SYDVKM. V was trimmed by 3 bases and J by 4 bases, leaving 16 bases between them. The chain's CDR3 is CASSFRGIRGYEQYF. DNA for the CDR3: TGTGCCAGCAGTTTCCGCGGAATCCGGGGATACGAGCAGTACTTC.